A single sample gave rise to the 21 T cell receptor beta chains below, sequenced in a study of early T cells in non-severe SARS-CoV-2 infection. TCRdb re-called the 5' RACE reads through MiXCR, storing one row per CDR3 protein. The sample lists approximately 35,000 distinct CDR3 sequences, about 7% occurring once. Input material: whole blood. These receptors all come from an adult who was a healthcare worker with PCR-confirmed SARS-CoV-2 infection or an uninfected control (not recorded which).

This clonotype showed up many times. In nucleotides, the CDR3 is TGCAGCGTTGTCGAGGGCACTTACGAGCAGTACTTC. This sequence encodes CSVVEGTYEQYF. The genes are TRBV29-1 and TRBJ2-7; D may be TRBD2 (5 bases). CDR1 is SQVTM, CDR2 ANQGSEA, per germline. There are 12 residues in the CDR3. Trimming took 4 bases from V and 4 from J, leaving 11 bases between them.

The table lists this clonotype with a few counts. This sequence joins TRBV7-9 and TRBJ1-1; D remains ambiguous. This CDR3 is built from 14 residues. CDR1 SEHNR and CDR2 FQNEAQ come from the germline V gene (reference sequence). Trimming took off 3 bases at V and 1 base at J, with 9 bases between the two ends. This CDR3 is CASSLTAGNTEAFF. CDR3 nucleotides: TGTGCCAGCAGCTTGACGGCAGGGAACACTGAAGCTTTCTTT.

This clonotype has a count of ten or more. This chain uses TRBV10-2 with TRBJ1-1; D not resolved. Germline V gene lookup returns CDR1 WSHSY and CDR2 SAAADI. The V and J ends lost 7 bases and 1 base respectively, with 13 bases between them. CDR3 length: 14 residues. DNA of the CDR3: TGCGCCAGCACTCCCGGGATTACGAACACTGAAGCTTTCTTT. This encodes CASTPGITNTEAFF.

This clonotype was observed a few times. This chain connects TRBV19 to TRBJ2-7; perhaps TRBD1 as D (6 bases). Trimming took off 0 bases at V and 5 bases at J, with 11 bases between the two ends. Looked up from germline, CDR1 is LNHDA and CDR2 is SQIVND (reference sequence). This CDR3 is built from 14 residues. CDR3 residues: CASSIEGALDEQYF. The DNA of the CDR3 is TGTGCCAGTAGTATAGAGGGGGCTCTGGACGAGCAGTACTTC.

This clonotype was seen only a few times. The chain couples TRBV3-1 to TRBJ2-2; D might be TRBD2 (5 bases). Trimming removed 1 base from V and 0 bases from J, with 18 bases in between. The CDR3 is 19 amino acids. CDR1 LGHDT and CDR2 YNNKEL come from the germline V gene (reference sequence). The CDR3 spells CASSQATRGSRTNTGELFF. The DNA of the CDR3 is TGTGCCAGCAGCCAAGCCACCCGGGGTAGCAGAACGAACACCGGGGAGCTGTTTTTT.

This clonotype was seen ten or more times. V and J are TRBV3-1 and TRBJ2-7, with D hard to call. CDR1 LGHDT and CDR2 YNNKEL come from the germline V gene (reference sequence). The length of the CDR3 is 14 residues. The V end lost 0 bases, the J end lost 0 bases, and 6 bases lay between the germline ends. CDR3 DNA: TGTGCCAGCAGCCAAGATGACGGCTCCTACGAGCAGTACTTC. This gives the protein CASSQDDGSYEQYF.

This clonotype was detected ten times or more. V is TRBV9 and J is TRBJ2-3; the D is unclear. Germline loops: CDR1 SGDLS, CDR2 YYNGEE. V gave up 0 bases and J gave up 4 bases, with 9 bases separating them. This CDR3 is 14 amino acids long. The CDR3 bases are TGTGCCAGCAGCGTAGGGGTCCGCCCAGATACGCAGTATTTT. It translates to CASSVGVRPDTQYF.

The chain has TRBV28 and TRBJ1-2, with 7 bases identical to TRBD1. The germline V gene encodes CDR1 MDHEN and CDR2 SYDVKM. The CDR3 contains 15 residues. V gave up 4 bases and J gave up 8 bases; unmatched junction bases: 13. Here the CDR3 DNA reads TGTGCCAGCAGTTCGGGAGGGACAGACCACCCAGGCTACACCTTC. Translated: CASSSGGTDHPGYTF.

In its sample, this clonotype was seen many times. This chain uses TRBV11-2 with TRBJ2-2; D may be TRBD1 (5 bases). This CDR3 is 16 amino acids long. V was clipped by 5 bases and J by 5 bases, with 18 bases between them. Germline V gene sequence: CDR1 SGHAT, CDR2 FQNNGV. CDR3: CASSPIDSPRTGELFF. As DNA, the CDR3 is TGTGCCAGCAGCCCTATCGACAGTCCTAGGACCGGGGAGCTGTTTTTT.

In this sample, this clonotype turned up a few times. The CDR3 sequence is CSASAPGQGTDTQYF. The CDR3 nucleotides are TGCAGTGCTAGTGCGCCGGGACAGGGGACGGATACGCAGTATTTT. The chain couples TRBV20-1 to TRBJ2-3, with TRBD1 matching over 10 bases. The CDR3 has 15 residues. Germline V gene sequence: CDR1 DFQATT, CDR2 SNEGSKA (reference sequence). The V and J ends lost 3 bases and 6 bases, in that order; junction bases with no gene match: 9.

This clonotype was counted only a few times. The CDR3 coding sequence is TGTGCCAGTTGGGGGACTGACTATGGCTACACCTTC. Translating it yields CASWGTDYGYTF. This chain links TRBV19 with TRBJ1-2, with TRBD1 as a possible D gene (5 bases). Trimming removed 8 bases from V and 3 bases from J, with 10 bases in between. CDR3 length equals 12 residues. Germline V CDR1 and CDR2: LNHDA, SQIVND (reference sequence).

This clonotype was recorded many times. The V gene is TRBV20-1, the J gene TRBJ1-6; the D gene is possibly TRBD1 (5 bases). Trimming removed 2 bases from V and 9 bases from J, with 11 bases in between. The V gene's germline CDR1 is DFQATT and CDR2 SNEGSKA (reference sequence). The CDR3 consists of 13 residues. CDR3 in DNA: TGCAGTGCTAGATCCAGGGAGGCTTCACCCCTCCACTTT. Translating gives CSARSREASPLHF.

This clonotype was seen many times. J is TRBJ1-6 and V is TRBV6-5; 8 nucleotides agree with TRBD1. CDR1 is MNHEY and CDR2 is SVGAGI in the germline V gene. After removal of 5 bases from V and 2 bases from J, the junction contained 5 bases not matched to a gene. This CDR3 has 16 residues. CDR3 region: CASSLTRGPYNSPLHF. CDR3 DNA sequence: TGTGCCAGCAGTCTCACCAGGGGGCCCTATAATTCACCCCTCCACTTT.

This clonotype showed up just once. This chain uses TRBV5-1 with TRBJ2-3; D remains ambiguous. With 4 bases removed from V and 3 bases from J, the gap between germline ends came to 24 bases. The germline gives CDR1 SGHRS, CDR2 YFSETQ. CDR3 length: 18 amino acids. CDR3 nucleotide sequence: TGCGCCAGCAGCGCTGGAAGTCTCTCGCTCGGAGCGACAGATACGCAGTATTTT. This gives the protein CASSAGSLSLGATDTQYF.

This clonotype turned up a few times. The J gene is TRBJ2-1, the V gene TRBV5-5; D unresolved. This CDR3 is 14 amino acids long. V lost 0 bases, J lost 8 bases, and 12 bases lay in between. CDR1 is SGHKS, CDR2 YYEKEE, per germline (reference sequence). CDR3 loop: CASSLATEVHEQFF. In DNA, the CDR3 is TGTGCCAGCAGCTTGGCCACCGAGGTACATGAGCAGTTCTTC.

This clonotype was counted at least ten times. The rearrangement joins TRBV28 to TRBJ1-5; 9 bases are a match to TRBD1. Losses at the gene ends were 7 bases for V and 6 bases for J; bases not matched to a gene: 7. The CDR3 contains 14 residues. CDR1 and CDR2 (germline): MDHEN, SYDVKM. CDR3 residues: CASIKQGAGQPQHF. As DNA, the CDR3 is TGTGCCAGCATCAAACAGGGGGCAGGTCAGCCCCAGCATTTT.

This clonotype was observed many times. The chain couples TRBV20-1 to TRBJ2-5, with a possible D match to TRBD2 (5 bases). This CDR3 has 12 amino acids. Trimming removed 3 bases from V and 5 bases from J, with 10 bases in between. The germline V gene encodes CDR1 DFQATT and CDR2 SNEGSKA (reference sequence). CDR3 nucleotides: TGCAGTGCTAGTCGAACGGGGGAGACCCAGTACTTC. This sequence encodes CSASRTGETQYF.

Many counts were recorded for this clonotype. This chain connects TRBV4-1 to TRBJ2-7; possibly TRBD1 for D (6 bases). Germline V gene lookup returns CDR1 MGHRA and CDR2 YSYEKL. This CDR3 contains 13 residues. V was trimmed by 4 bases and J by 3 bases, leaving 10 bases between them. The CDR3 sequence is CASSPGHSYEQYF. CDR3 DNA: TGCGCCAGCAGCCCGGGACACAGCTACGAGCAGTACTTC.

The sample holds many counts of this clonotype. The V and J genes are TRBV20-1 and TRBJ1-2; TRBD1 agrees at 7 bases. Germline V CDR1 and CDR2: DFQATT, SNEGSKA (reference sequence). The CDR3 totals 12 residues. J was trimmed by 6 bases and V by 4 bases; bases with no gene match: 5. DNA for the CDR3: TGCAGTGCTATTACAGGGGACGATGGCTACACCTTC. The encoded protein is CSAITGDDGYTF.

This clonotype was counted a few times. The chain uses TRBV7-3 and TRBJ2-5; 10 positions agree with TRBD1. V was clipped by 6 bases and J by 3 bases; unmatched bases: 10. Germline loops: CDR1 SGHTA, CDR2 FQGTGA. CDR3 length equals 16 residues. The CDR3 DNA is TGTGCCAGCAGTTCCTTCGGGACAGGGGCCAAAGAGACCCAGTACTTC. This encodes CASSSFGTGAKETQYF.

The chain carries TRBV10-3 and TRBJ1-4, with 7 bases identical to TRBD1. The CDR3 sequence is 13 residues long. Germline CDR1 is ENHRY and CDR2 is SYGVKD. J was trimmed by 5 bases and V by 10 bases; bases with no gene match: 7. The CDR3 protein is CATHGTENEKLFF. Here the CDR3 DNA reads TGTGCCACCCATGGGACAGAGAATGAAAAACTGTTTTTT.